This T cell receptor beta chain was captured by sequencing in a study of identical twins. Study-level results: Compared with models, monozygotic twins showed more out-of-frame TCR alpha sharing.

Germline CDR1 reads LNHNV; CDR2 reads YYDKDF (reference sequence). This CDR3 spans 13 amino acids. Trimming shortened V by 3 bases and J by 7 bases, and 13 bases separated the two germline ends. As concerns this clonotype: Its antigen remains unidentified.

TCRdb passed the 5' RACE reads through MiXCR, listing each CDR3 protein once. The table shows a few hundred thousand distinct CDR3 sequences, with 9.6% occurring only once. The data were also submitted as part of a second study, on yellow fever vaccine responses in identical twins. From that second work: Reports say the vaccine T cell response in twins looked partly convergent and partly personalized.

This chain uses TRBV15 with TRBJ2-7; D ambiguous. This receptor was obtained from a woman aged 18-35 years in good health. Sequences were obtained from PBMCs. The CDR3 reads CATSSGRSREQYF. The CDR3 DNA reads TGTGCCACCAGCAGTGGTCGGAGCAGGGAGCAGTACTTC.